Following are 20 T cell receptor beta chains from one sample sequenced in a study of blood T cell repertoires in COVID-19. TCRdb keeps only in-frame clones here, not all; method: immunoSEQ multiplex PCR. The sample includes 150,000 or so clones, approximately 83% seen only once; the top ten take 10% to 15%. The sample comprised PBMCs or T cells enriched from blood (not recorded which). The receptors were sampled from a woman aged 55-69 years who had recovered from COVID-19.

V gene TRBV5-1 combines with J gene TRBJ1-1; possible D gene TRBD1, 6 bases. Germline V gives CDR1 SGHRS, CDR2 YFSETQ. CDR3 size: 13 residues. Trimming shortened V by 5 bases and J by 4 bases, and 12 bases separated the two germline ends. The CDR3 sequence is CASRVTGFTEAFF. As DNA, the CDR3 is TGCGCCAGCAGGGTGACAGGTTTCACTGAAGCTTTCTTT.

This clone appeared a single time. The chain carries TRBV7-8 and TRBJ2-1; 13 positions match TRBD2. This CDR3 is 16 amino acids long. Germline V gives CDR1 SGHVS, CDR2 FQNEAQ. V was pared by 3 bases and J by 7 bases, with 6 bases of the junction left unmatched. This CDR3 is CASSFTLAGGRNEQFF. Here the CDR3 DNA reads TGTGCCAGCAGCTTTACACTAGCGGGAGGGAGGAATGAGCAGTTCTTC.

In DNA form, the CDR3 reads TGTGCCAGCCTGGGGGACTTCTATGGCTACACCTTC. Translating gives CASLGDFYGYTF. The chain couples TRBV2 to TRBJ1-2; tentatively, D is TRBD1 (5 bases). Germline-derived CDR1 and CDR2 are SNHLY and FYNNEI. V lost 8 bases and J lost 4, with 11 bases in between. The CDR3 totals 12 residues.

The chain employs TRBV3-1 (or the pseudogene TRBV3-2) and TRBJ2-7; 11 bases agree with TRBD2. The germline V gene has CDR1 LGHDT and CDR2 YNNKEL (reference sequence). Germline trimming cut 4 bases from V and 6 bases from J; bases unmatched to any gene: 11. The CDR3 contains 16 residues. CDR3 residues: CASSRFLAGGPLEQYF. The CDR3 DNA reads TGTGCCAGCAGCCGATTCCTAGCGGGGGGCCCCCTCGAGCAGTACTTC.

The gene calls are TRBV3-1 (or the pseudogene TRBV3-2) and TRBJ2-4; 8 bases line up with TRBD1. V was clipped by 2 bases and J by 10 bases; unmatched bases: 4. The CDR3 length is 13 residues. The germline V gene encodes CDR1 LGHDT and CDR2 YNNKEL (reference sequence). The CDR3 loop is CASSQLRDRIQYF. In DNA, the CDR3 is TGTGCCAGCAGCCAACTCCGGGACAGGATTCAGTACTTC.

CDR3 sequence (DNA): TGCAGCGGCAGCCGGAAGACAGGGGGCATGAACACTGAAGCTTTCTTT. Protein: CSGSRKTGGMNTEAFF. This rearrangement joins TRBV29-1 to TRBJ1-1; TRBD1 matches 10 bases. V lost 7 bases and J lost 0; bases outside the gene matches: 11. Germline assignment: CDR1 SQVTM and CDR2 ANQGSEA. This CDR3 has 16 residues.

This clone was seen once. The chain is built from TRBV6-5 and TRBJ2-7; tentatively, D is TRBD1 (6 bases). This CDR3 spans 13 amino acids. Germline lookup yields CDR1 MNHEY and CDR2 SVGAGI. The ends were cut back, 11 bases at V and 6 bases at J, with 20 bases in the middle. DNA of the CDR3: TGTGCCTCGCATCAAGTGGGGGCGGGCGAGCAGTACTTC. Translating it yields CASHQVGAGEQYF.

The CDR3 reads CASTNPHEQYF. As DNA, the CDR3 is TGTGCCAGCACTAATCCCCACGAGCAGTACTTC. The V call is TRBV12-3 or TRBV12-4, the J call TRBJ2-7; unclear D gene. The CDR3 is 11 residues long. V dropped 7 bases and J dropped 5 bases, with 9 bases sitting between them.

CDR3 coding DNA: TGTGCCAGCAGCGTAGGAGCGAGGGGCGGAGGGAATGAGCAGTTCTTC. It yields the protein CASSVGARGGGNEQFF. V usage is TRBV9 and J usage is TRBJ2-1, with D possibly being TRBD2 (6 bases). Trimming removed 0 bases from V and 7 bases from J, with 17 bases in between. The CDR3 spans 16 residues. Germline assignment: CDR1 SGDLS and CDR2 YYNGEE.

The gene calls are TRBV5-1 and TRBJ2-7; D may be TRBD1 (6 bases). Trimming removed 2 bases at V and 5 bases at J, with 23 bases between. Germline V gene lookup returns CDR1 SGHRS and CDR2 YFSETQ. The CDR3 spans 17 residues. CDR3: CASSFFSSGQGSHEQYF. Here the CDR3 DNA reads TGCGCCAGCAGCTTTTTTTCTTCGGGGCAGGGGAGCCACGAGCAGTACTTC.

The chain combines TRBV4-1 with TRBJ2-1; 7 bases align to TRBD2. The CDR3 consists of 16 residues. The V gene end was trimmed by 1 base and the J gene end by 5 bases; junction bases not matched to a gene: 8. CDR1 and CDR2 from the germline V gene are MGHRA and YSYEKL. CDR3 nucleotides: TGCGCCAGCAGCCAAGTAGGTCTAGCGGAGGACAATGAGCAGTTCTTC. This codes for CASSQVGLAEDNEQFF.

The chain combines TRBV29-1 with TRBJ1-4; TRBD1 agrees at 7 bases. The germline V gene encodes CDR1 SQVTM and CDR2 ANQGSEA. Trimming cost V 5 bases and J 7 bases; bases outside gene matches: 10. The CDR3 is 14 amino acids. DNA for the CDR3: TGCAGCGTTCGCAAACCGGGACAGAGTGAAAAACTGTTTTTT. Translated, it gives CSVRKPGQSEKLFF.

The CDR3 DNA follows: TGCGCCAGCAGCCAAGTTAGGGGACTAGCGGGGGGGCAGACCGGGGAGCTGTTTTTT. Amino acids: CASSQVRGLAGGQTGELFF. V usage is TRBV4-1 and J usage is TRBJ2-2, with TRBD2 identical over 16 bases. The CDR3 sequence is 19 residues long. Unmatched junction bases numbered 7, after V lost 1 base and J lost 5 bases. Germline CDR1 is MGHRA and CDR2 is YSYEKL.

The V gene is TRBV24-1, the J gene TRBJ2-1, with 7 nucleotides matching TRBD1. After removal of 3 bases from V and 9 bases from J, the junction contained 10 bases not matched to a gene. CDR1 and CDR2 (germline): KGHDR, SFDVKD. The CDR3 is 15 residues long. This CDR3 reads CATSDPSTGAGEQFF. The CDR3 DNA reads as TGTGCCACCAGTGATCCGAGCACAGGGGCTGGTGAGCAGTTCTTC.

CDR3 amino acids: CASSVGGDTEAFF. The CDR3 region has the DNA TGTGCCAGCAGCGTAGGGGGGGACACTGAAGCTTTCTTT. This rearrangement joins TRBV9 to TRBJ1-1; tentative D call: TRBD1 (5 bases). The CDR3 is made up of 13 amino acids. Germline V gene data show CDR1 as SGDLS and CDR2 as YYNGEE. V dropped 0 bases and J dropped 3 bases, with 6 bases sitting between them.

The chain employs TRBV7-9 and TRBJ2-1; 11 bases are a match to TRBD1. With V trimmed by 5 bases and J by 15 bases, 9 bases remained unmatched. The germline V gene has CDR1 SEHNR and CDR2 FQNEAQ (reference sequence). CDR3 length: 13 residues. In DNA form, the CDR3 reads TGTGCCAGCAGCGCCGGACAGGGGGCCTATTCGTTCTTC. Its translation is CASSAGQGAYSFF.

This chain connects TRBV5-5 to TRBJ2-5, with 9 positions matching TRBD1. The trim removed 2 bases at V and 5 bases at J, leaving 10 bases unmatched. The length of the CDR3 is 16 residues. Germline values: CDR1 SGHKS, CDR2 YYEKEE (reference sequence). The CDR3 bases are TGTGCCAGCAGCTTTGTAACACAGGGGGCTGGGGAGACCCAGTACTTC. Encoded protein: CASSFVTQGAGETQYF.

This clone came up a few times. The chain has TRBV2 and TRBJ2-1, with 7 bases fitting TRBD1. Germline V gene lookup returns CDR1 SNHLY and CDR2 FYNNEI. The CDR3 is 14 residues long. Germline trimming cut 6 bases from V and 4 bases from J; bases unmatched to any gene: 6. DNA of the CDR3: TGTGCCAGCAGCTTACAGGGGATTTACAATGAGCAGTTCTTC. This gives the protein CASSLQGIYNEQFF.

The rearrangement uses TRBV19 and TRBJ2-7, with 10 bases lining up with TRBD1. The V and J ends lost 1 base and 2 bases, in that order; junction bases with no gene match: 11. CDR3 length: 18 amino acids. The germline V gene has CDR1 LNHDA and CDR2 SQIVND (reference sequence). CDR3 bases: TGTGCCAGTAGTATAGGTCCCGGGACAGGGGTACGGCCCTACGAGCAGTACTTC. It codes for CASSIGPGTGVRPYEQYF.

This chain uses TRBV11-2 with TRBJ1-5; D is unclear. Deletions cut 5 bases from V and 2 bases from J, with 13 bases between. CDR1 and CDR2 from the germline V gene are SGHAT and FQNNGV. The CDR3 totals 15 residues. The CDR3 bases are TGTGCCAGCAGCCCCGGACTGACCGGCAATCAGCCCCAGCATTTT. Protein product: CASSPGLTGNQPQHF.